This paragraph reports one TCR beta chain. The data derive from a study of CD8 T cells in Susac syndrome. TCR beta was sequenced from blood CD8+ and CD4+ T cells. The patients who served as multiple sclerosis controls were treatment-naive and had stable or active relapsing-remitting disease that fulfilled the revised McDonald criteria. Negative isolation was used for CD8+ and CD4+ T cells and FACS enrichment for TEMRA cells. With 3 bases clipped from V and 3 bases from J, the junction kept 8 bases outside the gene matches. Per the germline V gene, CDR1 is SGDLS and CDR2 is YYNGEE. The CDR3 loop spans 15 amino acids. cDNA came from approximately 0.5 to 1 ug RNA primed by random hexamers. The amplification used immunoSEQ multiplex PCR on TCR beta CDR3; it spanned 54 Vbeta and 13 Jbeta. TCRdb re-derived calls from the immunoSEQ multiplex PCR reads in MiXCR, one entry per CDR3 protein. The data contain a few hundred thousand distinct CDR3 sequences, around 91% of them singletons.

Sequenced: CD8+ T cells from PBMCs. The TCR comes from a human donor with multiple sclerosis. The genes are TRBV9 and TRBJ1-1; 7 bases fit TRBD1. CDR3 sequence: CASSALQGFDTEAFF. CDR3 sequence (DNA): TGTGCCAGCAGCGCCTTACAGGGGTTCGACACTGAAGCTTTCTTT.